A single sample gave rise to the 20 T cell receptor beta chains below, sequenced in a study of blood T cell repertoires in COVID-19 (TCRdb year 2020). The library was prepared using the immunoSEQ multiplex PCR assay. The clones in this table, taken by TCRdb from immuneACCESS, are in-frame only. Not every clone is retained; where verified, under half of the shortfall comes from an unresolved V gene, and the cause of the rest is unknown. The sample data list roughly 200,000 clones, and around 92% of these were observed just once. The ten top clones hold roughly 4% of the sample. Sequenced: PBMCs or T cells enriched from blood (not recorded which). Receptors originate from a woman aged 30 to 39 with acute COVID-19.

This chain joins TRBV6-5 and TRBJ1-5; D gene ambiguous. V lost 0 bases and J 8 bases, leaving 14 bases between the germline ends. Germline V gene data show CDR1 as MNHEY and CDR2 as SVGAGI. CDR3 length: 15 amino acids. The CDR3, as DNA: TGTGCCAGCAGTTACTCGAACCGCGGCCGGGAGCCCCAGCATTTT. Its protein product is CASSYSNRGREPQHF.

The rearrangement joins TRBV11-3 to TRBJ1-1, with D possibly being TRBD1 (6 bases). Per germline, CDR1 SGHNT and CDR2 YENEEA. The CDR3 is 13 amino acids. Trimming pared 4 bases from V and 6 bases from J, leaving 12 bases between. CDR3 nucleotides: TGTGCCAGCAGCTGGGAAGGGGGGGCTGAAGCTTTCTTT. As protein: CASSWEGGAEAFF.

This chain connects TRBV14 to TRBJ1-2; D unresolved. CDR1 SGHDN and CDR2 FVKESK come from the germline V gene. This CDR3 is built from 15 residues. Deletions cut 4 bases from V and 7 bases from J, with 19 bases between. CDR3 coding DNA: TGTGCCAGCAGCCCCCCTCATTATTCGACGGGTGGCTACACCTTC. Translating gives CASSPPHYSTGGYTF.

The CDR3 region is CASTIQGATNEKLFF. The CDR3 bases are TGCGCCAGCACCATACAGGGGGCAACTAATGAAAAACTGTTTTTT. The V gene is TRBV5-1, the J gene TRBJ1-4; 8 nucleotides match TRBD1. Trimming cost V 6 bases and J 0 bases; bases outside gene matches: 4. The CDR3 covers 15 residues. Germline V CDR1 and CDR2: SGHRS, YFSETQ.

This chain uses TRBV11-2 with TRBJ1-1; tentative D call: TRBD1 (5 bases). Germline CDR1 reads SGHAT; CDR2 reads FQNNGV. Trimming removed 5 bases at V and 7 bases at J, with 11 bases between. CDR3 length: 12 amino acids. CDR3 coding DNA: TGTGCCAGCAGCCCACAGGTTGGTGAAGCTTTCTTT. Protein sequence: CASSPQVGEAFF.

The chain combines TRBV7-2 with TRBJ2-1; perhaps TRBD1 as D (5 bases). CDR1 is SGHTA and CDR2 is FQGNSA in the germline V gene. Deletions cut 1 base from V and 6 bases from J, with 7 bases between. This CDR3 region has 13 residues. The CDR3: CASSLDRLNEQFF. The CDR3 DNA is TGTGCCAGCAGCTTAGACAGGCTCAATGAGCAGTTCTTC.

V is TRBV25-1 and J is TRBJ2-7, with 10 bases identical to TRBD1. The CDR3 extends over 15 amino acids. Germline values: CDR1 MGHDK, CDR2 SYGVNS. The V and J ends lost 1 base and 7 bases, in that order; junction bases with no gene match: 7. CDR3 protein: CASSESGQGVREQYF. The DNA of the CDR3 is TGTGCCAGCAGTGAATCCGGACAGGGGGTTAGGGAGCAGTACTTC.

The chain has TRBV19 and TRBJ1-3; D not resolved. Trimming took off 6 bases at V and 2 bases at J, with 11 bases between the two ends. CDR1 is LNHDA and CDR2 is SQIVND in the germline V gene (reference sequence). The CDR3 has 14 amino acids. CDR3 loop: CASSQRPTGNTIYF. DNA for the CDR3: TGTGCCAGTAGCCAACGTCCTACTGGAAACACCATATATTTT.

In this sample, this clone turned up a few times. The chain couples TRBV9 to TRBJ2-1; possibly TRBD2 for D (5 bases). Germline V lookup: CDR1 SGDLS, CDR2 YYNGEE. V dropped 0 bases and J dropped 0 bases, with 10 bases sitting between them. The CDR3 length is 16 residues. The CDR3 nucleotides read TGTGCCAGCAGCGTAGACGACTACGGCTCCTACAATGAGCAGTTCTTC. Amino acids: CASSVDDYGSYNEQFF.

V usage is TRBV30 and J usage is TRBJ2-3; D perhaps matches TRBD1 (5 bases). The V gene lost 0 bases and the J gene lost 3 bases, with 7 bases spanning the gap. The CDR3 is made up of 13 amino acids. The V gene's germline CDR1 is GTSNPN and CDR2 SVGIG (reference sequence). The CDR3 is CAWSVQGTDTQYF. The CDR3 coding sequence is TGTGCCTGGAGTGTGCAGGGAACAGATACGCAGTATTTT.

The chain has TRBV5-1 and TRBJ2-7; D unclear. The CDR3 contains 13 residues. Per the germline V gene, CDR1 is SGHRS and CDR2 is YFSETQ. V was shortened by 3 bases and J by 2 bases, with 9 bases between the two germline ends. In DNA form, the CDR3 reads TGCGCCAGCAGCTCCACAGCAACCTACGAGCAGTACTTC. This encodes CASSSTATYEQYF.

J is TRBJ2-3 and V is TRBV28; 10 nucleotides line up with TRBD2. With 7 bases clipped from V and 7 bases from J, the junction kept 8 bases outside the gene matches. Germline values: CDR1 MDHEN, CDR2 SYDVKM. The length of the CDR3 is 14 residues. This CDR3 reads CASNPAGGPYTQYF. In DNA form, the CDR3 reads TGTGCCAGCAACCCAGCGGGGGGGCCGTATACGCAGTATTTT. Supplemented by reference TRBV28 and TRBJ2-3, the full variable domain reads DVKVTQSSRYLVKRTGEKVFLECVQDMDHENMFWYRQDPGLGLRLIYFSYDVKMKEKGDIPEGYSVSREKKERFSLILESASTNQTSMYLCASNPAGGPYTQYFGPGTRLTVL.

This chain connects TRBV15 to TRBJ2-6; 7 bases align to TRBD1. The J segment lost 4 bases and the V segment lost 0 bases, leaving 3 bases of the junction unmatched. This CDR3 comprises 16 residues. Germline V gives CDR1 LNHNV, CDR2 YYDKDF (reference sequence). CDR3 nucleotide sequence: TGTGCCACCAGCAGAGATTCGGGACAGGGGGCCAACGTCCTGACTTTC. The encoded protein is CATSRDSGQGANVLTF.

The chain employs TRBV11-2 and TRBJ1-5; D is unclear. Trimming removed 0 bases at V and 7 bases at J, with 10 bases between. Germline CDR1 reads SGHAT; CDR2 reads FQNNGV. CDR3 length: 14 amino acids. The CDR3, as DNA: TGTGCCAGCAGCTTAGATGGCGGGAGGCAGCCCCAGCATTTT. It encodes CASSLDGGRQPQHF.

The V call is TRBV5-4, the J call TRBJ2-5, with 10 bases fitting TRBD2. This CDR3 spans 15 amino acids. Trimming at V came to 1 base and at J to 1 base, leaving 1 base not matched to a gene. From germline, CDR1 is SGHNT and CDR2 YYREEE (reference sequence). The CDR3 is CASSLSSGGQETQYF. The CDR3 nucleotides are TGTGCCAGCAGCTTGTCTAGCGGGGGCCAAGAGACCCAGTACTTC.

The gene calls are TRBV11-3 and TRBJ2-5; TRBD2 matches 8 bases. Looked up from germline, CDR1 is SGHNT and CDR2 is YENEEA. V was clipped by 4 bases and J by 0 bases; unmatched bases: 7. The CDR3 has 16 amino acids. The CDR3 loop is CASSSRGGPYQETQYF. CDR3 in DNA: TGTGCCAGCAGCTCCCGCGGGGGGCCATACCAAGAGACCCAGTACTTC.

The chain carries TRBV7-2 and TRBJ2-1, with TRBD1 matching over 8 bases. V was pared by 4 bases and J by 4 bases, with 6 bases of the junction left unmatched. From germline, CDR1 is SGHTA and CDR2 FQGNSA. CDR3 length: 15 amino acids. CDR3 DNA: TGTGCCAGCAGCTGGTCAGGGGGCGAATACAATGAGCAGTTCTTC. Its translation: CASSWSGGEYNEQFF.

The rearrangement joins TRBV15 to TRBJ2-3; TRBD2 matches 9 bases. Germline CDR1 reads LNHNV; CDR2 reads YYDKDF (reference sequence). V shed 0 bases and J 0 bases; nucleotides not matched to a gene: 4. The CDR3 contains 17 residues. The CDR3 here is CATSRDLSGGSTDTQYF. DNA for the CDR3: TGTGCCACCAGCAGAGATCTTAGCGGGGGAAGCACAGATACGCAGTATTTT. The variable domain in full, completed from reference TRBV15 and TRBJ2-3, reads DAMVIQNPRYQVTQFGKPVTLSCSQTLNHNVMYWYQQKSSQAPKLLFHYYDKDFNNEADTPDNFQSRRPNTSFCFLDIRSPGLGDTAMYLCATSRDLSGGSTDTQYFGPGTRLTVL.

The chain links TRBV19 to TRBJ1-1; weak D call: TRBD1 (5 bases). Trimming removed 4 bases from V and 2 bases from J, with 11 bases in between. CDR3 length: 14 amino acids. Germline V gives CDR1 LNHDA, CDR2 SQIVND (reference sequence). The CDR3 region is CASSTGIGNTEAFF. DNA for the CDR3: TGTGCCAGTAGTACAGGGATTGGCAACACTGAAGCTTTCTTT. The entire variable domain, with the rest obtained from reference TRBV19 and TRBJ1-1, is as follows: DGGITQSPKYLFRKEGQNVTLSCEQNLNHDAMYWYRQDPGQGLRLIYYSQIVNDFQKGDIAEGYSVSREKKESFPLTVTSAQKNPTAFYLCASSTGIGNTEAFFGQGTRLTVV.

The rearrangement joins TRBV9 to TRBJ1-1; a weak D match, TRBD1 (6 bases). Germline V gene lookup returns CDR1 SGDLS and CDR2 YYNGEE. CDR3 size: 12 residues. Trimming cost V 0 bases and J 10 bases, with 10 bases left between them. The CDR3 DNA follows: TGTGCCAGCAGCGTAGAGGGGGGGCGAGCTTTCTTT. Protein sequence: CASSVEGGRAFF. The variable domain in full, with the rest retrieved from reference TRBV9 and TRBJ1-1, is DSGVTQTPKHLITATGQRVTLRCSPRSGDLSVYWYQQSLDQGLQFLIQYYNGEERAKGNILERFSAQQFPDLHSELNLSSLELGDSALYFCASSVEGGRAFFGQGTRLTVV.